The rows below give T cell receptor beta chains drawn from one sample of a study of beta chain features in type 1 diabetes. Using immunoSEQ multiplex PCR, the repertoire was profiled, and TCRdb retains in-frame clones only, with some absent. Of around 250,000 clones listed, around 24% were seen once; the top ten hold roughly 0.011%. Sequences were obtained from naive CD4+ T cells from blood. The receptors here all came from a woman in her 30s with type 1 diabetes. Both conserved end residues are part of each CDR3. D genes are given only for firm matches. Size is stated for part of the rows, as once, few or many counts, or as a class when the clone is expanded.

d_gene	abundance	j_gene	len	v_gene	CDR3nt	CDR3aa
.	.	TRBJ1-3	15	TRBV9	TGTGCCAGCAGTCAAGGAGGGGCTACGGGAAACACCATATATTTT	CASSQGGATGNTIYF
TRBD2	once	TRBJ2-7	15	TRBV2	TGTGCCAGCAGTCCACGGACTAGCGGGAGTTTCGAGCAGTACTTC	CASSPRTSGSFEQYF
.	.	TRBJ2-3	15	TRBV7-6	TGTGCCAGCAGCTTGAATCCGGGATCTCCAGATACGCAGTATTTT	CASSLNPGSPDTQYF
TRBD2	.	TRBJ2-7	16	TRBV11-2	TGTGCCAGCAGCTTAGAAGGTAGCGGGAGATACTACGAGCAGTACTTC	CASSLEGSGRYYEQYF
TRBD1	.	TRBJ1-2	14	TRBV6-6	TGTGCCAGCAGTTACGGGACAGGGGTGGCTGGCTACACCTTC	CASSYGTGVAGYTF
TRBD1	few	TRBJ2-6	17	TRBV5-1	TGCGCCAGCAGCTTGGAAGGGACAGGGGTTTTCGCCAACGTCCTGACTTTC	CASSLEGTGVFANVLTF
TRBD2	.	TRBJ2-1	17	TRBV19	TGTGCCAGTATCCAGAAGGCTAGCGGGAGGGGGCGGAACGAGCAGTTCTTC	CASIQKASGRGRNEQFF
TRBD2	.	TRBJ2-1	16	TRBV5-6	TGTGCCAGCAGCTTGGTTGGTAGCGGGAGGTTAAATGAGCAGTTCTTC	CASSLVGSGRLNEQFF
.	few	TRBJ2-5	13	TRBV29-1	TGCAGCGTTGAGGCTAGCGTGGCGGAGACCCAGTACTTC	CSVEASVAETQYF
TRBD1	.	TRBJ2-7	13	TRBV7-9	TGTGCCAGCAGGCCGGGACAGCTGATCGAGCAGTACTTC	CASRPGQLIEQYF
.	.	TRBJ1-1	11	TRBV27	TGTGCCAGCAGTAACAGGGCTGAAGCTTTCTTT	CASSNRAEAFF
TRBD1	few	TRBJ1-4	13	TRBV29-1	TGCAGCGGCCTCAGGGGGCCTCACGAAAAACTGTTTTTT	CSGLRGPHEKLFF
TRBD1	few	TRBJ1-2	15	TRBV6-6	TGTGCCAGCAGCCCCCCCCCGGGACAGCTCTATGGCTACACCTTC	CASSPPPGQLYGYTF
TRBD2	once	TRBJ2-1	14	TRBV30	TGTGCCTGGATACTAGCGGGAGCCTACAATGAGCAGTTCTTC	CAWILAGAYNEQFF
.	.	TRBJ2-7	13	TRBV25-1	TGTGCCAGCAGTGACTCGGACAGCTACGAGCAGTACTTC	CASSDSDSYEQYF
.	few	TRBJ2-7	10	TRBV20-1	TGCAGTGCTAGTGTCGGCGAGCAGTACTTC	CSASVGEQYF
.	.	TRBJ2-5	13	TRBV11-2	TGTGCCAGCAGCCCCGGGATCCAAGAGACCCAGTACTTC	CASSPGIQETQYF
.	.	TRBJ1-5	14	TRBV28	TGTGCCAGCAGGACCCGGAGGCTCAATCAGCCCCAGCATTTT	CASRTRRLNQPQHF
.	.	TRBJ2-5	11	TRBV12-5	TGTGCTAGTGGTTCCTCAGAGACCCAGTACTTC	CASGSSETQYF
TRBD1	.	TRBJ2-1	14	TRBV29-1	TGCAGCGCAGGCGCAGAGGGGGCTAACAATGAGCAGTTCTTC	CSAGAEGANNEQFF
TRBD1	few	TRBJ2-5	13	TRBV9	TGTGCCAGCAGCGCAGGGGGCACAGAGACCCAGTACTTC	CASSAGGTETQYF
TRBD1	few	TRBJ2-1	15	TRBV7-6	TGTGCCAGCAGCCCGGGACAGGGCTCCTACAATGAGCAGTTCTTC	CASSPGQGSYNEQFF
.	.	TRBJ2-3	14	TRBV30	TGTGCCTGGGCCCCCATGGGCGGCACAGATACGCAGTATTTT	CAWAPMGGTDTQYF
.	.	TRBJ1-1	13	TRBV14	TGTGCCAGCACACAGCTGATGAACACTGAAGCTTTCTTT	CASTQLMNTEAFF
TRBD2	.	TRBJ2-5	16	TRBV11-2	TGTGCCAGCAGCTTAGTGCCTAGCGGGAGTCAGGAGACCCAGTACTTC	CASSLVPSGSQETQYF
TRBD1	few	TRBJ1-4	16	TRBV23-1	TGCGCCAGCAGTCACCCGGGGACAGAGGAGGATGAAAAACTGTTTTTT	CASSHPGTEEDEKLFF
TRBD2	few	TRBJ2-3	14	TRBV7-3	TGTGCCAGCAGCCGTAGCGGGAGTTCTGATACGCAGTATTTT	CASSRSGSSDTQYF
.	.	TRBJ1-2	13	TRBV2	TGTGCCAGCGCCAGACAGGCAAACTATGGCTACACCTTC	CASARQANYGYTF
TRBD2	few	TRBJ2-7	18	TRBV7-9	TGTGCCAGCAGCTTATTTCCCCGCAAGGCAGGGACTAGCTACGAGCAGTACTTC	CASSLFPRKAGTSYEQYF
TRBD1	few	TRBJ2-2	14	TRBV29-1	TGCAGCGTGAGGGGGCAGGAGGAGACCGGGGAGCTGTTTTTT	CSVRGQEETGELFF
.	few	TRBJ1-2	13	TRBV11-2	TGTGCCAGCAGCCCTAGGCGGCGCGGTGGCTACACCTTC	CASSPRRRGGYTF
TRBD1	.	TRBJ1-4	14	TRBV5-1	TGCGCCACCCGGGGACAGGCAACTAATGAAAAACTGTTTTTT	CATRGQATNEKLFF
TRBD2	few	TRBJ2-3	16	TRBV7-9	TGTGCCAGCAGCTTAGGACTAGCGGGAGGCCTGGATACGCAGTATTTT	CASSLGLAGGLDTQYF
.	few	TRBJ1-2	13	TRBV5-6	TGTGCCAGCAGCTTGAGCGGGAACTATGGCTACACCTTC	CASSLSGNYGYTF
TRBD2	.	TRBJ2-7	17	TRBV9	TGTGCCAGCAGCCGGGGACTAGCGGGAAAGGGAAGCTACGAGCAGTACTTC	CASSRGLAGKGSYEQYF
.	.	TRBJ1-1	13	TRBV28	TGTGCCAGCAGCCTGACGGCGGGGATTGAGGCTTTCTTT	CASSLTAGIEAFF
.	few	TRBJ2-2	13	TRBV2	TGTGCCAGCCTCGCATACGGCACCGGGGAGCTGTTTTTT	CASLAYGTGELFF
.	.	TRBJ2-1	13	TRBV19	TGTGCCAGTACAAGCCTCAGGGGATATGAGCAGTTCTTC	CASTSLRGYEQFF
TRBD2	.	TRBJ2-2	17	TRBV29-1	TGCAGCGTTGTACCGGGACTAGCGGGAGACCACACCGGGGAGCTGTTTTTT	CSVVPGLAGDHTGELFF
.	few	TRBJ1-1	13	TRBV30	TGTGCCTGGAGTCGTCCCTGGAACACTGAAGCTTTCTTT	CAWSRPWNTEAFF
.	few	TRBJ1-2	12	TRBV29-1	TGCAGCGTTGAGTCCCTTAACTATGGCTACACCTTC	CSVESLNYGYTF
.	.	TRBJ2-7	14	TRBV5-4	TGTGCCAGCAGCTTAGGGACTCCCGGCTACGAGCAGTACTTC	CASSLGTPGYEQYF
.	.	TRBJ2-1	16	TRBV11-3	TGTGCCAGCACTATCCGCCATAGCGAGTCCTACAATGAGCAGTTCTTC	CASTIRHSESYNEQFF
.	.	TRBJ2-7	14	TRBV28	TGTGCCAGCAGTTTAGGTGGAGGGCACTACGAGCAGTACTTC	CASSLGGGHYEQYF
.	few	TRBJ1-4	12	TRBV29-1	TGCAGCGTGGAGGATAACAATGAAAAACTGTTTTTT	CSVEDNNEKLFF
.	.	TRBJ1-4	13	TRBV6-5	TGTGCCAGCAGTTACTACGGGAATGAAAAACTGTTTTTT	CASSYYGNEKLFF